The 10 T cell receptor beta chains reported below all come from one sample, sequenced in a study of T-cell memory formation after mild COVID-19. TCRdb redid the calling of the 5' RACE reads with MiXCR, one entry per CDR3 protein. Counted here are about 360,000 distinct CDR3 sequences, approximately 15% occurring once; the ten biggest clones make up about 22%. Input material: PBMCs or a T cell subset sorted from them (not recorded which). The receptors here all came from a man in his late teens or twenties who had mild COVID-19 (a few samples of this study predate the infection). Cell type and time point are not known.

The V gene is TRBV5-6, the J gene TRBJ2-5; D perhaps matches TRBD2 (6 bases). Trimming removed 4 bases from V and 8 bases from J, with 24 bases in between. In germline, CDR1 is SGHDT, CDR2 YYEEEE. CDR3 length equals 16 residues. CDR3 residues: CASSATGTSGGVTQYF. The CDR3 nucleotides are TGTGCCAGCAGCGCAACCGGGACCTCCGGGGGAGTTACCCAGTACTTC.

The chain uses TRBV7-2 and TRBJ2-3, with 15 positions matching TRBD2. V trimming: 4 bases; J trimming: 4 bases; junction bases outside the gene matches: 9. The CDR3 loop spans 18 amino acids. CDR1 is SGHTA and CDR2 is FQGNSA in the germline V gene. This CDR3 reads CASSSAGLAGGRSDTQYF. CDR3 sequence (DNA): TGTGCCAGCAGCTCGGCGGGACTAGCGGGGGGCCGTTCAGATACGCAGTATTTT.

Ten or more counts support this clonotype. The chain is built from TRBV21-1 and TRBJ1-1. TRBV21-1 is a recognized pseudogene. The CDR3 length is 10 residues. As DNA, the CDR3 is TGTGCCAGCAGCAAATCTGAAGCTTTCTTT. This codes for CASSKSEAFF.

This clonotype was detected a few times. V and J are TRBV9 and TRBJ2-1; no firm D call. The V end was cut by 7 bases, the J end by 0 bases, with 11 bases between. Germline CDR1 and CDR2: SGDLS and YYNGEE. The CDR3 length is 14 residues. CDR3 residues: CASGLTASYNEQFF. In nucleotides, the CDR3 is TGTGCCAGCGGGCTCACAGCCTCCTACAATGAGCAGTTCTTC.

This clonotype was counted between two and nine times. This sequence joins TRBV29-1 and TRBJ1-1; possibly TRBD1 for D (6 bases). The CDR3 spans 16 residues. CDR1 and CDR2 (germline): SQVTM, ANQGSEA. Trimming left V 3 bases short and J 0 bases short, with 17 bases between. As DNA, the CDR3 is TGCAGCGTTGAGCGGGAGTGGGACATCATGAACACTGAAGCTTTCTTT. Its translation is CSVEREWDIMNTEAFF.

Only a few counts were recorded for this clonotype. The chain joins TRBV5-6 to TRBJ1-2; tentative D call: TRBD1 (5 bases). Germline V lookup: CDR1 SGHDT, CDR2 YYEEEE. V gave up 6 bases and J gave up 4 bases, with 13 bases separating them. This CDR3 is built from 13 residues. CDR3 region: CASNQGYSYGYTF. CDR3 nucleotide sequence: TGTGCCAGCAACCAGGGATATAGCTATGGCTACACCTTC. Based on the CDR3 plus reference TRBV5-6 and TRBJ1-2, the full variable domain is DAGVTQSPTHLIKTRGQQVTLRCSPKSGHDTVSWYQQALGQGPQFIFQYYEEEERQRGNFPDRFSGHQFPNYSSELNVNALLLGDSALYLCASNQGYSYGYTFGSGTRLTVV.

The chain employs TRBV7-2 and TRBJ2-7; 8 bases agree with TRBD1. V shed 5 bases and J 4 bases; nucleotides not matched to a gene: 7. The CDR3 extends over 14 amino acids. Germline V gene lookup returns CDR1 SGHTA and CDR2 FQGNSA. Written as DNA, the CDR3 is TGTGCCAGCAGCCGGCGGACAGGGCAATACGAGCAGTACGTC. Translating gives CASSRRTGQYEQYV.

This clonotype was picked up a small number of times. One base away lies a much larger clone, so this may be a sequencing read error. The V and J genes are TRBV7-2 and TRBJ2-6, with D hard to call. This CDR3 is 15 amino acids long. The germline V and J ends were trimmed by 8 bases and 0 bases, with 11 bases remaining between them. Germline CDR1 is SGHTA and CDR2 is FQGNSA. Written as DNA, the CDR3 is TGTGCCAGCGGCCCAGGAATCTCTGGGGCCAACGTCCTGACTTTC. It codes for CASGPGISGANVLTF.

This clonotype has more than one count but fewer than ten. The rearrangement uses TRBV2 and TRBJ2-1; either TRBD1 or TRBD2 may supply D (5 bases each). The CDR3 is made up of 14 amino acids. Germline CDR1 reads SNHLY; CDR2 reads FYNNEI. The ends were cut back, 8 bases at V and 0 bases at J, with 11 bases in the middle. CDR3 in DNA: TGTGCCAGCCCCGGGACGAGCTCCTACAATGAGCAGTTCTTC. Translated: CASPGTSSYNEQFF.

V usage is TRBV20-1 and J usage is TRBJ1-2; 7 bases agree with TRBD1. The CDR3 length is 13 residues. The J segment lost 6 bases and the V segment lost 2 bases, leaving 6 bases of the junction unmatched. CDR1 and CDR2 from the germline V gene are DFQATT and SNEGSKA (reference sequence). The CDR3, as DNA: TGCAGTGCTAGACCGGGACAGATCGATGGCTACACCTTC. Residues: CSARPGQIDGYTF.